The sequence of this TCR beta chain was determined in a study of vaccination effects on CD4 cells after COVID-19. At the level of the study: Sequencing was preceded by expansion of antigen-specific CD4+ T cells with viral peptide pools in the ViraFEST assay. Study-wide findings and caveats: The study got few convalescent patients and did not collect any early post-infection timepoints.

At the end of roughly 9 days of culture, CD4+ T cells were isolated. According to PCR results, the person was infected with SARS-CoV-2 between March and December 2020. BNT162b2 vaccine or mRNA-1273 vaccine was given to participants in two doses. Method: immunoSEQ multiplex PCR; TCRdb's copy keeps in-frame clones and lacks some. The sample lists around 50,000 clones, about 70% seen once, with 5% to 6.5% in the top ten. V lost 2 bases and J lost 1, with 13 bases in between. The CDR3 length is 15 residues. In germline, CDR1 is SGHRS, CDR2 YFSETQ. As to this clone: Antigen specificity is unknown.

The chain is built from TRBV5-1 and TRBJ2-7, with D possibly being TRBD2 (6 bases). The source is a human donor who had a prior SARS-CoV-2 infection. Sequencing used CD4+ T cells from PBMCs cultured without peptide, obtained after COVID-19 vaccination. Written as DNA, the CDR3 is TGCGCCAGCAGCTTAGGAGGGCAGTTGTCCTACGAGCAGTACTTC. Translated, it gives CASSLGGQLSYEQYF.